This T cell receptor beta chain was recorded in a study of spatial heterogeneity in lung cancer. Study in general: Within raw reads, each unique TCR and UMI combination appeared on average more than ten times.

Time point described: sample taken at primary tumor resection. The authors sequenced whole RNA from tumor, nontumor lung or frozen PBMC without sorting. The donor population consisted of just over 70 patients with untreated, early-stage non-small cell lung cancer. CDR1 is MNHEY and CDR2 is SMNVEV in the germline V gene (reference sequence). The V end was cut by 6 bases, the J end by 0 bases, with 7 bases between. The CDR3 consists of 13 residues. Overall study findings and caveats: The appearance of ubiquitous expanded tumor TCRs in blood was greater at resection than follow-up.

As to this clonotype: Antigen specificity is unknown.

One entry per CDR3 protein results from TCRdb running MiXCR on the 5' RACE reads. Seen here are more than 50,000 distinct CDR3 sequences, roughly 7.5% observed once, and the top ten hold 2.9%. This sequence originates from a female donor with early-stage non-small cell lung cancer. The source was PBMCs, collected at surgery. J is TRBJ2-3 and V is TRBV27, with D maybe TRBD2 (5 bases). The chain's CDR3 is CASRPGSTDTQYF. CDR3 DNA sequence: TGTGCCAGCAGACCGGGGAGCACAGATACGCAGTATTTT.